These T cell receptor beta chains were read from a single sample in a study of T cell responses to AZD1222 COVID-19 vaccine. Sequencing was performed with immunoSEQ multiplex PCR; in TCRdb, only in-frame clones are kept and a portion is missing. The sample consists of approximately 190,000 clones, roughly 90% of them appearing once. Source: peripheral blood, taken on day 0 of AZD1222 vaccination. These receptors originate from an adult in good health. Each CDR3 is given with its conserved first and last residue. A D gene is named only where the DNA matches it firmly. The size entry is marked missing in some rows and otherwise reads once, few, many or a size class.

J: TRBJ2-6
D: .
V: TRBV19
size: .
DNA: TGTGCCAGTAGTATGCTCAGCTCTGGGGCCAACGTCCTGACTTTC
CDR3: CASSMLSSGANVLTF

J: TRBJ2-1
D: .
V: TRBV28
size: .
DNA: TGTGCCAGCAGTTTAGCCAGAGGGGGGACTGAGCAGTTCTTC
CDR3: CASSLARGGTEQFF

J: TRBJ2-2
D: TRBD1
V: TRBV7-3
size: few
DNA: TGTGCCAGCAGCTTAAAGGGACAGGGAACCGGGGAGCTGTTTTTT
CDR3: CASSLKGQGTGELFF

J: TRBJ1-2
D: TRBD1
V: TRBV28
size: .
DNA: TGTGCCAGCAGTTCAGACAGGGGGCGAGGCTACACCTTC
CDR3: CASSSDRGRGYTF

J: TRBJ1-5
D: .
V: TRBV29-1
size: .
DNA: TGCAGCGTATCCCAGGGGATCGGCAATCAGCCCCAGCATTTT
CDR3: CSVSQGIGNQPQHF

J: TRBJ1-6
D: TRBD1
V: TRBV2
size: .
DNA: TGTGCCAGCACCCCCCGGCAGGGGGGTTCACCCCTCCACTTT
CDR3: CASTPRQGGSPLHF

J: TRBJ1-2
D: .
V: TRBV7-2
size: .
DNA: TGTGCCAGCAGCTTAATAGGAGATAACTATGGCTACACCTTC
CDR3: CASSLIGDNYGYTF

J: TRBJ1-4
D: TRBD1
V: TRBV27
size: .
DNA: TGTGCCAGCCTCCGGGACAGCTGGGAAAAACTGTTTTTT
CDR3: CASLRDSWEKLFF

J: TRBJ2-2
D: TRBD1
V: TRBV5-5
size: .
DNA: TGTGCCAGCAGCTTGGACCCATGGACAGGCTCGGCCGGGGAGCTGTTTTTT
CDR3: CASSLDPWTGSAGELFF

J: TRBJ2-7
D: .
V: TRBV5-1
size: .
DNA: TGCGCCAGCAGCCCATCCGGCTCGTCAACTTACGAGCAGTACTTC
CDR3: CASSPSGSSTYEQYF

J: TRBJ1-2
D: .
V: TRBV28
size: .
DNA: TGTGCCACCCAACGTAGAGACTACTATGGCTACACCTTC
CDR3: CATQRRDYYGYTF

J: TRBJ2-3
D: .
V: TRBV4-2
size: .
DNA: TGTGCCAGCAGCCAAGATTGGGGGACTAGCACAGATACGCAGTATTTT
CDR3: CASSQDWGTSTDTQYF

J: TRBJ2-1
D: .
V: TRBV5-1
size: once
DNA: TGCGCCAGCAGCTTGAAAACGACGGGAGAGCAGTTCTTC
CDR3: CASSLKTTGEQFF

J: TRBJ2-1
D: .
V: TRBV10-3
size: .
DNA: TGTGCCATCAGACAGGTGGATGAGCAGTTCTTC
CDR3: CAIRQVDEQFF

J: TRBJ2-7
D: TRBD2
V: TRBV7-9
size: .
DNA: TGTGCCAGCAGCTCGCCAGGCCTAGCGGGATACGAGCAGTACTTC
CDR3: CASSSPGLAGYEQYF

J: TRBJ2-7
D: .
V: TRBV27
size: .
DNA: TGTGCCAGCAGCCCAAGGGGAGTCCACGAGCAGTACTTC
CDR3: CASSPRGVHEQYF

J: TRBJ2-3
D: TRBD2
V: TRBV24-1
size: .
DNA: TGTGCCACCAGTGATTTTACTAGCGGAGGGGATACGCAGTATTTT
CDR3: CATSDFTSGGDTQYF

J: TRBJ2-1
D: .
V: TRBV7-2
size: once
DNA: TGTGCCAGCAGCTTATTCCCTAGCCGGGAGCAGTTCTTC
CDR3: CASSLFPSREQFF

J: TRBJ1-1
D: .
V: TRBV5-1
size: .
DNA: TGCGCCAGCAGCTTGTGGGGGAGGGACACTGAAGCTTTCTTT
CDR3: CASSLWGRDTEAFF

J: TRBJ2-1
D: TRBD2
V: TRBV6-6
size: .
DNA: TGTGCCAGCAGTCGGACTAGCGGGGGGGCCAATGAGCAGTTCTTC
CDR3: CASSRTSGGANEQFF

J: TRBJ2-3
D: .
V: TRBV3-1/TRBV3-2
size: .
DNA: TGTGCCAGCAGCCAAGTCTCTAGCCTGTCAGATACGCAGTATTTT
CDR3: CASSQVSSLSDTQYF

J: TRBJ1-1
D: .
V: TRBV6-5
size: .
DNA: TGTGCCAGCAGTTTAGCGGGGCCATTTGCGAGCACTGAAGCTTTCTTT
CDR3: CASSLAGPFASTEAFF

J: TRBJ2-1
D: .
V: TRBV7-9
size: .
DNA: TGTGCCAGCAGCTTAGGAGGGTCCTACAATGAGCAGTTCTTC
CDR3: CASSLGGSYNEQFF

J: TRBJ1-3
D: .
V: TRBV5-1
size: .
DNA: TGCGCCAGCAGCTTGACAGAGACGAGCTCTGGAAACACCATATATTTT
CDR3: CASSLTETSSGNTIYF

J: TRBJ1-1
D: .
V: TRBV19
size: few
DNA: TGTGCCAGTAGTATCCAGGGTGCCACTGAAGCTTTCTTT
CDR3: CASSIQGATEAFF

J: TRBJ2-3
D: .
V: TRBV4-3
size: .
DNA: TGCGCCAGCAGCCAAGGTGTGCGGGGCACAGATACGCAGTATTTT
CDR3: CASSQGVRGTDTQYF

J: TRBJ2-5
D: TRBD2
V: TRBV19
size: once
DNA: TGTGCCAGTAGTATGCTAGCGGGGGACAGTGTCGAGACCCAGTACTTC
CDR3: CASSMLAGDSVETQYF

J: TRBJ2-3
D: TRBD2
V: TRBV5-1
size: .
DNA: TGCGCCAGCAGCTTGGCAGCGGGAGGGCCGGCTTACACAGATACGCAGTATTTT
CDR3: CASSLAAGGPAYTDTQYF

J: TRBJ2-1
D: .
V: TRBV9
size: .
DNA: TGTGCCAGCAGCGTAGCTGACAATGAGCAGTTCTTC
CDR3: CASSVADNEQFF

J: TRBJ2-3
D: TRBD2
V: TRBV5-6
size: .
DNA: TGTGCCAGCAGCTTTAGGACTAGCGGGTATGGCACAGATACGCAGTATTTT
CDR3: CASSFRTSGYGTDTQYF

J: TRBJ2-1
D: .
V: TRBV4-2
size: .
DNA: TGTGCCAGCAGCCAAGACAGGGCCAGAGGGAACAATGAGCAGTTCTTC
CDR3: CASSQDRARGNNEQFF

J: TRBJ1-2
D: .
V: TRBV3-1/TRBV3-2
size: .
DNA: TGTGCCAGCAGCCAAGCGGGAGGTTTTGGTGGCTACACCTTC
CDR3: CASSQAGGFGGYTF

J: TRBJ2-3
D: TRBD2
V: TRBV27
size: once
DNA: TGTGCCAGCAGTTTACTAGCGGGGGGGCTCACAGATACGCAGTATTTT
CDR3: CASSLLAGGLTDTQYF

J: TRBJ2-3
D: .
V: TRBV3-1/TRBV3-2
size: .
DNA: TGTGCCAGCAGCCAAGATTGGCCAGCTTTTTCGGCAGATACGCAGTATTTT
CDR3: CASSQDWPAFSADTQYF

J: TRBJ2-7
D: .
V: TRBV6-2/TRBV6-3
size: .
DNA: TGTGCCAGCAGCCCTAGGTGGGCGGAAACGAAGGCAGTACAGTACTTC
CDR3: CASSPRWAETKAVQYF

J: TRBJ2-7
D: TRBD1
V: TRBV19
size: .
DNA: TGTGCCAGTAGTATAGCGCACAGGGGGTACGAGCAGTACTTC
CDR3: CASSIAHRGYEQYF

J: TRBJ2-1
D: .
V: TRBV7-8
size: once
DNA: TGTGCCAGCAGCCCTGGGTCTGGGGGTGGTGAGCAGTTCTTC
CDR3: CASSPGSGGGEQFF

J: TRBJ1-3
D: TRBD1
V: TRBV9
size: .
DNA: TGTGCCAGCAGCGCATCACCGGGACAGGACTCTGGAAACACCATATATTTT
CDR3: CASSASPGQDSGNTIYF

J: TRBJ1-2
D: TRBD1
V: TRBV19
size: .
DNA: TGTGCCAGTAGTATAACCTGGGGGACAGGGACGCTGAACTATGGCTACACCTTC
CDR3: CASSITWGTGTLNYGYTF

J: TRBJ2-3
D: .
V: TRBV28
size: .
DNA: TGTGCCAGCAGCCTGGGGCAGCCTGAAAAAGATACGCAGTATTTT
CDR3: CASSLGQPEKDTQYF

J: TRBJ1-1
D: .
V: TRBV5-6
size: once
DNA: TGTGCCAGCAGAAGGGACTCGGGGAACACTGAAGCTTTCTTT
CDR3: CASRRDSGNTEAFF

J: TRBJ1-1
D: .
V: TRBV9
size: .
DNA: TGTGCCAGCAGCGTAGGGGATTCAGTGAACACTGAAGCTTTCTTT
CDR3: CASSVGDSVNTEAFF

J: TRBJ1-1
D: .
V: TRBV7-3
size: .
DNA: TGTGCCAGCAGCTTATGGGAGAACACTGAAGCTTTCTTT
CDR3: CASSLWENTEAFF

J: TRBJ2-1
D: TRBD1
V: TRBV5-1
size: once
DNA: TGCGCCAGCAGCCAACTAAGGACAGGACCCAATGAGCAGTTCTTC
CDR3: CASSQLRTGPNEQFF